This is a list of T cell receptor beta chains from one sample in a study of Ad26.COV2.S vaccination and SARS-CoV-2 variants. Repertoires were generated with immunoSEQ multiplex PCR, while TCRdb's copy carries only in-frame clones and drops some. The table has some 480,000 clones, 70% to 90% seen once. The sequencing used peripheral blood, collected in a trial of Ad26.COV2.S vaccine versus placebo. These receptor sequences come from a person aged 18-60 years who received the Ad26.COV2.S COVID-19 vaccine or a placebo. Both conserved end residues are part of each CDR3. Where a row states a size, it is once, few, many or the class of an expanded clone; other rows omit it.

V gene: TRBV6-1; clone size: NA; J gene: TRBJ2-1; CDR3 protein: CASSEGISSYNEQFF
V gene: TRBV27; clone size: once; J gene: TRBJ1-2; CDR3 protein: CASSRNRGPGDYGYTF
V gene: TRBV7-9; clone size: few; J gene: TRBJ2-2; CDR3 protein: CASSGLGANTGELFF
V gene: TRBV3-1/TRBV3-2; clone size: NA; J gene: TRBJ1-5; CDR3 protein: CASSPAYRQPQHF
V gene: TRBV20-1; clone size: NA; J gene: TRBJ2-7; CDR3 protein: CSATPLYEQYF
V gene: TRBV21-1; clone size: NA; J gene: TRBJ2-1; CDR3 protein: CASSKKMGATSGNVVGSYNEQFF
V gene: TRBV28; clone size: NA; J gene: TRBJ1-1; CDR3 protein: CASSPGTREAFF
V gene: TRBV19; clone size: NA; J gene: TRBJ2-5; CDR3 protein: CASSTASRDRAETQYF
V gene: TRBV9; clone size: few; J gene: TRBJ2-2; CDR3 protein: CASSVGLAENTGELFF
V gene: TRBV21-1; clone size: NA; J gene: TRBJ1-4; CDR3 protein: CASSKAPGDRSFGGGEKLFF
V gene: TRBV3-1/TRBV3-2; clone size: NA; J gene: TRBJ2-1; CDR3 protein: CASSPLLGQINEQFF
V gene: TRBV6-6; clone size: NA; J gene: TRBJ1-5; CDR3 protein: CASSYGQGVSDQPQHF
V gene: TRBV27; clone size: NA; J gene: TRBJ2-1; CDR3 protein: CASSIRGGSYNEQFF
V gene: TRBV7-9; clone size: NA; J gene: TRBJ1-2; CDR3 protein: CASSPVGNNYGYTF
V gene: TRBV20-1; clone size: NA; J gene: TRBJ1-5; CDR3 protein: CSASLGPGQPQHF
V gene: TRBV5-6; clone size: NA; J gene: TRBJ2-7; CDR3 protein: CASSPLGGNEQYF
V gene: TRBV14; clone size: NA; J gene: TRBJ2-3; CDR3 protein: CASRMGRDTQYF
V gene: TRBV30; clone size: few; J gene: TRBJ2-7; CDR3 protein: CAWSLQGIRVTYEQYF
V gene: TRBV7-2; clone size: NA; J gene: TRBJ2-3; CDR3 protein: CASSLEGLAGVTGDTQYF
V gene: TRBV6-2/TRBV6-3; clone size: NA; J gene: TRBJ2-7; CDR3 protein: CASSYVDEQYF
V gene: TRBV29-1; clone size: few; J gene: TRBJ2-1; CDR3 protein: CSVEASGRAYEQFF
V gene: TRBV28; clone size: NA; J gene: TRBJ1-1; CDR3 protein: CASLNGGGHEAFF
V gene: TRBV6-5; clone size: NA; J gene: TRBJ2-2; CDR3 protein: CASDRTGGLTGELFF
V gene: TRBV5-1; clone size: NA; J gene: TRBJ2-6; CDR3 protein: CASSRTGSSGANVLTF
V gene: TRBV28; clone size: NA; J gene: TRBJ2-1; CDR3 protein: CASSSQGGRANEQFF
V gene: TRBV4-3; clone size: once; J gene: TRBJ2-3; CDR3 protein: CASSQVKGYTDTQYF
V gene: TRBV7-3; clone size: NA; J gene: TRBJ2-5; CDR3 protein: CASSLFGGRETQYF
V gene: TRBV6-2/TRBV6-3; clone size: NA; J gene: TRBJ2-7; CDR3 protein: CASSYGQGPYEQYF
V gene: TRBV15; clone size: NA; J gene: TRBJ1-3; CDR3 protein: CATSRDRENTIYF
V gene: TRBV4-2; clone size: NA; J gene: TRBJ2-7; CDR3 protein: CASSQGASGKNYEQYF
V gene: TRBV28; clone size: NA; J gene: TRBJ1-5; CDR3 protein: CASSFPFDRVYQPQHF
V gene: TRBV6-1; clone size: NA; J gene: TRBJ2-1; CDR3 protein: CASSEEWRGRGNEQFF
V gene: TRBV7-2; clone size: NA; J gene: TRBJ2-7; CDR3 protein: CASNPRGAGGPYEQYF
V gene: TRBV11-2; clone size: NA; J gene: TRBJ2-1; CDR3 protein: CASSFRVLLSYNEQFF
V gene: TRBV30; clone size: NA; J gene: TRBJ1-6; CDR3 protein: CAWSAGQYNSPLHF
V gene: TRBV30; clone size: once; J gene: TRBJ2-1; CDR3 protein: CAWSGIAGVYNEQFF
V gene: TRBV19; clone size: NA; J gene: TRBJ1-5; CDR3 protein: CASKTGQINQPQHF
V gene: TRBV28; clone size: NA; J gene: TRBJ1-5; CDR3 protein: CASRSSTQPQHF
V gene: TRBV30; clone size: NA; J gene: TRBJ1-2; CDR3 protein: CAWSGTSNYGYTF
V gene: TRBV6-6; clone size: once; J gene: TRBJ1-6; CDR3 protein: CASRRDPNLNNSPLHF
V gene: TRBV30; clone size: few; J gene: TRBJ1-5; CDR3 protein: CAWSHPGRVSNQPQHF
V gene: TRBV6-5; clone size: few; J gene: TRBJ2-2; CDR3 protein: CASKRGWLTGELFF
V gene: TRBV5-1; clone size: once; J gene: TRBJ2-1; CDR3 protein: CASSLAPSGRDEQFF
V gene: TRBV27; clone size: NA; J gene: TRBJ2-2; CDR3 protein: CASSLYTSNTGELFF
V gene: TRBV9; clone size: NA; J gene: TRBJ2-5; CDR3 protein: CASSVVLGASPNF
V gene: TRBV6-5; clone size: NA; J gene: TRBJ2-7; CDR3 protein: CASSYSRDNSYEQYF
V gene: TRBV19; clone size: NA; J gene: TRBJ2-1; CDR3 protein: CASSRTSGSYNEQFF